This T cell receptor (beta chain) was captured in a study of CD8+CD57+ T cells in acquired aplastic anemia. Study at large: DNA from sorted CD4+ and CD8+ cells averaged roughly 3.4 ug. Overall study results and limits: Significance was not reached for CD8+ Simpson's diversity between patients and controls.

Genomic DNA provided the template from which TCR beta VDJ and CDR3 profiles were obtained. TCRdb re-analysed the reads in MiXCR, keeping a single row per CDR3 protein. The repertoire holds roughly 180,000 distinct CDR3 sequences, with around 50% as singletons. Germline CDR1 and CDR2: MGHDK and SYGVNS. The CDR3 loop spans 12 amino acids. J lost 8 bases, V lost 8 bases, and 7 bases had no gene match. All patients picked for sequencing had shown, by flow cytometry, an expansion of CD8+CD57+ cells. Patients, without exception, had severe acquired aplastic anemia. There was no therapy given to any patient before the blood sampling took place. As for this clonotype: Its matching antigen is unknown.

This TCR came from a human donor with aplastic anemia. The V call is TRBV25-1, the J call TRBJ1-2, with 8 bases matching TRBD1. Source material: sorted CD4+, CD8+, or CD8+CD57+ T cells (not recorded which) from PBMCs. The CDR3 DNA sequence: TGTGCCAGCCTAGGACAGGGCGGAGGCTACACCTTC. It encodes CASLGQGGGYTF.